A single T cell receptor (beta chain) is shown here with its context. This clone was recorded only once. This clone's antigen is unknown. Base qualities are not recorded, but no much larger clone differs from it by a single base. The data are from a study of T cell responses to AZD1222 COVID-19 vaccine (dated by TCRdb to the early 2020s). About the investigation overall: A total of under 250 trial participants underwent TCR sequencing, of whom under 220 had received two doses of AZD1222 and approximately 26 had received two doses of the MenACWY control vaccine. Trial participants were enrolled by age into 18-55, 56-69 and 70-plus year subgroups, with around 150, 28 and 57 TCR-sequenced participants respectively.

On the study overall, not on this receptor specifically: In the small 56-69-year group, the increase in depth fell short of significance, most likely because of low power. Epitopes outside the regions mutated in the B.1.351 and B.1.1.7 variants were reportedly recognized by nearly half of the unique spike-specific TCRs. Conclusions about previously exposed vaccinees are limited, since just five to seven AZD1222 recipients were seropositive for SARS-CoV-2 at baseline. The whole spike protein was spanned by vaccine-associated CD4 TCRs, and dominant responses were seen in regions 160-218 and 743-854. Because no samples from the day 14 peak response were available, repertoires could be characterized only after the peak T cell response. After two AZD1222 doses, both the breadth and the depth of spike-specific TCRs were significantly higher than at day 0 and than in MenACWY recipients. Participants were mostly white British, with more females than males. The authors suggested clonal diversity may have been underestimated.

Including the terminal cysteine and phenylalanine, the CDR3 comprises 14 residues. The read is trimmed to its CDR3 DNA, 42 bases read in frame from base 1. The germline V gene (reference sequence) gives CDR1 as SGHKS and CDR2 as YYEKEE. The junction carries 13 bases between V and J, which are trimmed by 5 bases and 1 base respectively. Explained via the paper, the time point label denotes: about 28 days (+/-7) after the second vaccine dose. AZD1222 recipients given second doses at about 4 weeks or at about 12 weeks were pooled, since spike-specific TCR depth and breadth were not found to differ between the two schedules. Vaccinee samples were obtained from the UK trials COV001 and COV002, which included a single-blind randomized controlled phase 2/3 trial of AZD1222 (ChAdOx1 nCoV-19) in healthy adults. For TCRbeta chain sequencing, PBMC samples were collected from trial participants at day 0 and at day 28 after the second dose.

The CDR3 regions of human TCRbeta chains were analyzed by immunosequencing. As for how the authors treated the data: Repertoire TCRs were matched against a reference library of SARS-CoV-2-specific TCRs generated with the MIRA antigen-specificity platform. Breadth meant the fraction of unique TCRs that were SARS-CoV-2-associated, whereas depth meant the fraction of total T cells that were SARS-CoV-2-associated. Each spike-specific TCR was assigned to its reactive spike region and to a CD4 or CD8 class using the MIRA data. Log10-transformed breadth and depth values were compared by one-way ANOVA with Sidak's multiple comparisons tests. Here the immuneACCESS table is served through TCRdb, limited to in-frame sequences with V and J called. Missing clones are a known gap in these copies; in checked studies unresolved V genes cover under half, and the rest lacks a known reason. V, J and clone size are taken as reported in that table, and D and trimming were inferred from the DNA itself. Here the sample has 110,000 or so clones; 86% occur a single time. Of the sample, around 17% falls within the top ten clones.

This sequence originates from an adult who received the AZD1222 COVID-19 vaccine. The sample was peripheral blood, taken 28 days after the second AZD1222 dose. This sequence uses TRBV5-5 and TRBJ2-7; a tentative D call is TRBD1 (5 bases match). The CDR3 amino acid sequence is: CASSTLSGSYEQYF. The base sequence is TGTGCCAGCAGTACTCTTTCAGGGTCCTACGAGCAGTACTTC.